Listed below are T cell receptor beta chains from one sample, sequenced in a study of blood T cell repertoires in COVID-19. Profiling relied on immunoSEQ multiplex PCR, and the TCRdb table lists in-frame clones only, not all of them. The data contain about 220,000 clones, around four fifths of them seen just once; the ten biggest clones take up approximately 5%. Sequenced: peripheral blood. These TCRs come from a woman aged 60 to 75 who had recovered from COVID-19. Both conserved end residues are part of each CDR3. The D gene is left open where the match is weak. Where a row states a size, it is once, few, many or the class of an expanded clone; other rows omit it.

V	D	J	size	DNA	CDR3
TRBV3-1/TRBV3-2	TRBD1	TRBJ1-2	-	TGTGCCAGCAGCCAAGATGGGACAGGGGGTTATGGCTACACCTTC	CASSQDGTGGYGYTF
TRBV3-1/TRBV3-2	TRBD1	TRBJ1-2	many	TGTGCCAGCAGCCTTCCGGGACAGGAATATGGCTACACCTTC	CASSLPGQEYGYTF
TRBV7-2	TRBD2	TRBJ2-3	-	TGTGCCAGCAGCTTAGGCCTAGCGGGGACATGGGGTACGCAGTATTTT	CASSLGLAGTWGTQYF
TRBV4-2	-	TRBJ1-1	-	TGTGCCAGCAGCCAAGAGTTTAGACATATTCCATACGAAGCTTTCTTT	CASSQEFRHIPYEAFF
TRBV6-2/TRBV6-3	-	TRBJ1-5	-	TGTGCCAGCAGTGGTGCTTTGGGTCTGACAGTGGATCAGCCCCAGCATTTT	CASSGALGLTVDQPQHF
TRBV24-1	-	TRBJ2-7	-	TGTGCCACCAGTGACGAGAACTACGAGCAGTACTTC	CATSDENYEQYF
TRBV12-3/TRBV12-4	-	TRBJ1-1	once	TGTGCCAGCAGTTTTCGGGTAACTGAAGCTTTCTTT	CASSFRVTEAFF
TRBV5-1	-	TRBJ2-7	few	TGCGCCAGCAGCCAACAGGTCACCTCCTACGAGCAGTACTTC	CASSQQVTSYEQYF
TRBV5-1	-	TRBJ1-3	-	TGCGCCAGCAGCTTGGAGCCGTCGGCGGACACCATATATTTT	CASSLEPSADTIYF
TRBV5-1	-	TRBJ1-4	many	TGCGCCAGCAGCTTGCTACAGCATAATGAAAAACTGTTTTTT	CASSLLQHNEKLFF
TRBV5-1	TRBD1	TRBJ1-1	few	TGCGCCAGCAGCAGACAGGGGAGCGACACTGAAGCTTTCTTT	CASSRQGSDTEAFF
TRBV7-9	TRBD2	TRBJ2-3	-	TGTGCCAGCAGCCTGAATAGCGGGGGGGGCACAGATACGCAGTATTTT	CASSLNSGGGTDTQYF
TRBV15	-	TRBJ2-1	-	TGTGCCACCAGCAGAGCTCGGCGGGGAGAGCAGTTCTTC	CATSRARRGEQFF
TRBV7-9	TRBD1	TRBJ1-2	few	TGTGCCAGCAGCTCGGGGACAGCAAAACATTTTAACTATGGCTACACCTTC	CASSSGTAKHFNYGYTF
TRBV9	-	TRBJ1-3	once	TGTGCCAGCAGCGTAGACCCAGCGGACCCGGGAAACACCATATATTTT	CASSVDPADPGNTIYF